One sample yielded the 17 T cell receptor beta chains listed below, sequenced in a study of T cells in narcolepsy. The method was immunoSEQ multiplex PCR; TCRdb's version includes in-frame clones alone and lacks a portion of them. Of about 40,000 clones in the sample, 88% were seen once. Material: CD45RA- memory CD4+ T cells from PBMCs. These receptors were taken from a human donor with narcolepsy.

The rearrangement uses TRBV6-5 and TRBJ2-5; D possibly corresponds to TRBD2 (5 bases). V was shortened by 3 bases and J by 4 bases, with 12 bases between the two germline ends. This CDR3 spans 14 amino acids. The germline V gene encodes CDR1 MNHEY and CDR2 SVGAGI. The CDR3 nucleotides are TGTGCCAGCAGTTATGCGGGTCAACGAGAGACCCAGTACTTC. Translated, it gives CASSYAGQRETQYF.

Here the CDR3 DNA reads TGTGCCAGCAGCTTAGAAGGGCAGGGGGCTGAAGCTTTCTTT. Translating it yields CASSLEGQGAEAFF. The chain combines TRBV7-9 with TRBJ1-1; the match to TRBD1 covers 7 bases. The germline CDR1 and CDR2 sequences are SEHNR and FQNEAQ (reference sequence). V lost 1 base and J lost 6; bases outside the gene matches: 5. The CDR3 sequence is 14 residues long.

The chain uses TRBV10-1 and TRBJ1-6; 7 bases match TRBD1. The CDR3 spans 16 residues. The V gene end was trimmed by 5 bases and the J gene end by 8 bases; junction bases not matched to a gene: 12. Germline V gene lookup returns CDR1 WNHNN and CDR2 SYGVQD (reference sequence). The CDR3 DNA is TGCGCCAGCAGTCCCGGGGACAGCCGAATCTATTCACCCCTCCACTTT. This sequence encodes CASSPGDSRIYSPLHF.

The chain recombines TRBV9 with TRBJ2-3; D possibly matches TRBD1 or TRBD2 (6 bases each). The CDR3 loop spans 17 amino acids. The ends were cut back, 2 bases at V and 2 bases at J, with 18 bases in the middle. Germline V lookup: CDR1 SGDLS, CDR2 YYNGEE. CDR3 DNA: TGTGCCAGCAGCGTCGGGGGCTCAACGCTACACACAGATACGCAGTATTTT. This sequence encodes CASSVGGSTLHTDTQYF.

The J gene is TRBJ2-1, the V gene TRBV13; the match to TRBD1 covers 8 bases. Trimming removed 5 bases from V and 10 bases from J; junction bases left unmatched: 16. CDR3 length: 16 residues. Germline V gene data show CDR1 as PRHDT and CDR2 as FYEKMQ (reference sequence). The CDR3 loop is CASSPAGTGVLLEQFF. DNA of the CDR3: TGTGCCAGCAGCCCGGCCGGGACAGGCGTCCTGTTGGAGCAGTTCTTC.

This chain connects TRBV7-2 to TRBJ1-3, with D tentatively TRBD1 (5 bases). The CDR3 has 17 residues. The V and J ends lost 1 base and 4 bases respectively, with 17 bases between them. The germline V gene encodes CDR1 SGHTA and CDR2 FQGNSA. CDR3 in amino acids: CASSLGGRRSGGNTIYF. CDR3 DNA sequence: TGTGCCAGCAGCTTAGGGGGGAGACGGAGTGGGGGAAACACCATATATTTT.

V and J are TRBV5-1 and TRBJ2-2, with a tentative D call TRBD1 (5 bases). Between the trimmed V and J ends, which lost 4 bases and 4 bases, there was a span of 14 bases. The CDR3 has 15 amino acids. Germline V lookup: CDR1 SGHRS, CDR2 YFSETQ. CDR3 coding DNA: TGCGCCAGCAGCCCCGTTCTGGGGCGCACCGGGGAGCTGTTTTTT. Its translation is CASSPVLGRTGELFF.

The J gene is TRBJ1-4, the V gene TRBV6-6, with D unclear. Per the germline V gene, CDR1 is MNHNY and CDR2 is SVGAGI (reference sequence). There are 14 residues in the CDR3. V shed 6 bases and J shed 1 base, with 9 bases lying between them. The CDR3 nucleotides are TGTGCCAGCAGCAGGACGGGAACTAATGAAAAACTGTTTTTT. It specifies CASSRTGTNEKLFF.

The gene calls are TRBV5-4 and TRBJ1-2; D gene ambiguous. Germline V gene data show CDR1 as SGHNT and CDR2 as YYREEE (reference sequence). Trimming shortened V by 2 bases and J by 2 bases, and 10 bases separated the two germline ends. CDR3 length: 14 amino acids. Written as DNA, the CDR3 is TGTGCCAGCAGCTTAGCGGGGTACAACTATGGCTACACCTTC. Its translation: CASSLAGYNYGYTF.

CDR3 coding DNA: TGTGCCAGCAGCTACGCCCGGGGGGCAGATACGCAGTATTTT. Its protein product is CASSYARGADTQYF. The V gene is TRBV28, the J gene TRBJ2-3; 7 bases fit TRBD2. Germline V gene lookup returns CDR1 MDHEN and CDR2 SYDVKM. The CDR3 has 14 residues. V shed 6 bases and J 4 bases; nucleotides not matched to a gene: 7.

The chain joins TRBV10-3 to TRBJ2-5, with D perhaps TRBD2 (7 bases). V was pared by 1 base and J by 5 bases, with 11 bases between. The CDR3 has 14 amino acids. The germline V gene has CDR1 ENHRY and CDR2 SYGVKD. CDR3 sequence (DNA): TGTGCCATCAGTGAGTTCGAGGGGGGGGAGACCCAGTACTTC. This sequence encodes CAISEFEGGETQYF.

The chain recombines TRBV5-4 with TRBJ2-2; TRBD2 aligns across 7 bases. V shed 0 bases, J shed 3 bases, and the junction held 5 bases outside the gene matches. There are 16 residues in the CDR3. In germline, CDR1 is SGHNT, CDR2 YYREEE (reference sequence). Here the CDR3 DNA reads TGTGCCAGCAGCTTGGTGCCTAGCGGACACACCGGGGAGCTGTTTTTT. Translation gives CASSLVPSGHTGELFF.

This chain joins TRBV6-5 and TRBJ1-2, with 7 bases aligning to TRBD1. The trim removed 7 bases at V and 4 bases at J, leaving 6 bases unmatched. The CDR3 extends over 13 amino acids. Germline V gene data show CDR1 as MNHEY and CDR2 as SVGAGI. The CDR3 sequence is CASNRGNGYGYTF. DNA of the CDR3: TGTGCCAGCAACAGGGGAAACGGCTATGGCTACACCTTC.

The J gene is TRBJ2-1, the V gene TRBV19, with TRBD2 matching over 12 bases. The ends lost 6 bases at V and 8 bases at J; junction bases unmatched: 2. This CDR3 contains 13 residues. The V gene's germline CDR1 is LNHDA and CDR2 SQIVND (reference sequence). The CDR3 DNA is TGTGCCAGTAGGCCTAGCGGGAGGGATGAGCAGTTCTTC. This translates into CASRPSGRDEQFF.

This sequence joins TRBV4-1 and TRBJ1-2, with D perhaps matching TRBD1 (6 bases). Germline CDR1 and CDR2: MGHRA and YSYEKL. Trimming took 2 bases from V and 4 from J, leaving 11 bases between them. The CDR3 extends over 14 amino acids. DNA for the CDR3: TGCGCCAGCAGCCAAATAGGGGGGGCCTATGGCTACACCTTC. Translated: CASSQIGGAYGYTF.

The chain uses TRBV4-1 and TRBJ1-4; no reliable D call. V lost 4 bases, J lost 6 bases, and 6 bases lay in between. The CDR3 sequence is 12 residues long. Germline V gene lookup returns CDR1 MGHRA and CDR2 YSYEKL. For the CDR3, the DNA is TGCGCCAGCAGCCGGGCATATGAAAAACTGTTTTTT. Protein product: CASSRAYEKLFF.

The rearrangement joins TRBV27 to TRBJ2-1, with 14 nucleotides matching TRBD2. V trimming: 5 bases; J trimming: 6 bases; junction bases outside the gene matches: 9. Germline CDR1 reads MNHEY; CDR2 reads SMNVEV (reference sequence). The CDR3 has 17 amino acids. CDR3 sequence (DNA): TGTGCCAGCAGTCCTCCCCCGACTAGCGGGAGGGGCAATGAGCAGTTCTTC. Encoded protein: CASSPPPTSGRGNEQFF.